This TCR beta chain was recorded in a study of blood T cell repertoires in COVID-19. This CDR3 has 17 amino acids. Germline CDR1 reads SGHRS; CDR2 reads YFSETQ. V lost 0 bases to trimming and J lost 2 bases; unmatched junction nucleotides: 8. In the source study's methods: From reference gene primer amplification, estimates of nucleated cell counts were derived. Sequenced by immunoSEQ multiplex PCR; TCRdb stores in-frame clones only, minus some. V and J calls and clone size follow that table, whereas D and trimming were derived from the DNA. The sample records 350,000 to 500,000 clones, about 88% being singletons. All enrollees were about 18 to 89 years old and from approximately 25 US areas.

The sequencing input was PBMCs or T cells enriched from blood (not recorded which). This TCR derives from a woman aged 18 to 35 who had been exposed to COVID-19. V is TRBV5-1 and J is TRBJ2-3; TRBD2 agrees at 8 bases. Here the CDR3 DNA reads TGCGCCAGCAGCTTGGGAGGTACTAGCGGCCTCACAGATACGCAGTATTTT. Translating gives CASSLGGTSGLTDTQYF.